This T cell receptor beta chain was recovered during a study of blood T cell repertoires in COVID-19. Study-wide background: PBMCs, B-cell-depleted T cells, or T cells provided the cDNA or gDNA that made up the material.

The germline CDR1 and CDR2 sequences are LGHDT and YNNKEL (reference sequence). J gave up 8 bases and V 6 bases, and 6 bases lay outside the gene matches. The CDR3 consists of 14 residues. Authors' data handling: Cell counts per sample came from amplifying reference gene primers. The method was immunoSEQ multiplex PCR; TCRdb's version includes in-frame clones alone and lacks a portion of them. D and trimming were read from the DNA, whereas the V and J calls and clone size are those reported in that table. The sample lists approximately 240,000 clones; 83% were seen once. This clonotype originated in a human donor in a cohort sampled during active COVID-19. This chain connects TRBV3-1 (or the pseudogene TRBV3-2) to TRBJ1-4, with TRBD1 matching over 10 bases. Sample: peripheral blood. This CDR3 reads CASRDRGLSEKLFF. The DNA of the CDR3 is TGTGCCAGCAGGGACAGGGGGTTGTCGGAAAAACTGTTTTTT.